Below are 10 T cell receptor beta chains sequenced from a single sample in a study of blood T cells in healthy people across ages. A sample-barcoded 5' primer and a J-beta primer mix were used in a second PCR of roughly 7 to 12 cycles. MiXCR was run by TCRdb on the 5' RACE reads, yielding one entry per CDR3 protein. The repertoire holds 1,500,000 or so distinct CDR3 sequences, with about 42% as singletons. Sequenced material: blood. These receptors were taken from a young woman in good health.

The rearrangement uses TRBV20-1 and TRBJ1-2, with D maybe TRBD1 (5 bases). The CDR3 spans 15 residues. In germline, CDR1 is DFQATT, CDR2 SNEGSKA (reference sequence). Trimming took off 6 bases at V and 4 bases at J, with 21 bases between the two ends. CDR3 in amino acids: CSAPPWTLLGYGYTF. The DNA for the CDR3 is TGCAGTGCCCCCCCATGGACACTCCTTGGCTATGGCTACACCTTC.

V and J are TRBV6-2 or TRBV6-3 and TRBJ2-1, with D maybe TRBD2 (5 bases). This CDR3 spans 13 amino acids. V dropped 5 bases and J dropped 10 bases, with 15 bases sitting between them. The germline V gene encodes CDR1 MNHEY and CDR2 SVGEGT. For the CDR3, the DNA is TGTGCCAGCAGTCGTTTCGGGCGAGGGGAGCAGTTCTTC. It is translated as CASSRFGRGEQFF.

This clonotype was seen more than once but under ten times. V usage is TRBV20-1 and J usage is TRBJ2-5; 7 nucleotides agree with TRBD2. Trimming took 5 bases from V and 5 from J; bases not matched to a gene: 11. From germline, CDR1 is DFQATT and CDR2 SNEGSKA (reference sequence). This CDR3 has 14 amino acids. The DNA of the CDR3 is TGCAGTGCTCAACCAGCGGGGATGGGGGAGACCCAGTACTTC. It translates to CSAQPAGMGETQYF.

The V and J genes are TRBV27 and TRBJ1-1; D may be TRBD1 (6 bases). There are 16 residues in the CDR3. CDR1 and CDR2 from the germline V gene are MNHEY and SMNVEV (reference sequence). V lost 4 bases and J lost 3, with 18 bases in between. The CDR3 DNA sequence: TGTGCCAGCAGTTGGGGGGCCAGGGACTGGTACACTGAAGCTTTCTTT. Translating gives CASSWGARDWYTEAFF.

On this clonotype: At one end, the junction sequence differs from germline, possibly due to a read error. V and J are TRBV4-1 and TRBJ1-6; D uncertain. CDR1 is MGHRA and CDR2 is YSYEKL in the germline V gene. This CDR3 has 17 amino acids. CDR3 residues: CASSQDGLGSHNSPLHF. DNA of the CDR3: TGCGCCAGCAGCCAAGACGGACTGGGCTCCCATAATTCACCCCTCCACTTT.

Only one count was recorded for this clonotype. V gene TRBV21-1 combines with J gene TRBJ2-5; the listed D gene, TRBD2, was not tested against the DNA. TRBV21-1 is a known pseudogene. The CDR3 spans 16 residues. The chain's CDR3 is CASRTEGLAGGNEQYF. In nucleotides, the CDR3 is TGTGCCAGCAGAACCGAGGGGCTAGCGGGAGGGAATGAGCAGTACTTC.

A word on this clonotype: One end of the junction does not line up with germline, which may come from a read error. J is TRBJ2-1 and V is TRBV27; perhaps D is TRBD1 or TRBD2 (5 bases each). The CDR3 totals 15 residues. Germline V lookup: CDR1 MNHEY, CDR2 SMNVEV (reference sequence). CDR3 amino acids: CVSSFGTSSYNEQFF. CDR3 bases: TGTGTCAGCAGTTTCGGGACCTCATCCTACAATGAGCAGTTCTTC.

This clonotype is a singleton in its sample. The J gene is TRBJ2-7, the V gene TRBV20-1; 10 bases fit TRBD2. CDR3 size: 12 residues. With 8 bases clipped from V and 7 bases from J, the junction kept 8 bases outside the gene matches. In germline, CDR1 is DFQATT, CDR2 SNEGSKA (reference sequence). CDR3: CSLAGVYNEQYF. As DNA, the CDR3 is TGCAGTCTAGCGGGAGTCTACAATGAGCAGTACTTC.

A note on this clonotype: This may arise from a read error, as a much more abundant clone is one base away. This chain links TRBV12-3 or TRBV12-4 with TRBJ1-4, with D tentatively TRBD1 (5 bases). The CDR3 loop spans 14 amino acids. The CDR3 sequence is CASSPGRTNKKLFF. Written as DNA, the CDR3 is TGTGCCAGCAGTCCAGGGAGGACTAATAAAAAACTGTTTTTT.

The chain links TRBV6-6 to TRBJ2-7, with D possibly TRBD1 on 6 matching bases. The CDR3 runs to 16 residues. In germline, CDR1 is MNHNY, CDR2 SVGAGI (reference sequence). V was shortened by 5 bases and J by 1 base, with 18 bases between the two germline ends. The DNA for the CDR3 is TGTGCCAGCAGTAACCCTACAGGGACGTTTTCCTACGAGCAGTACTTC. It is translated as CASSNPTGTFSYEQYF.